This section outlines one TCR beta chain sequence together with its context. Its matching antigen is unknown. Other nucleotide sequences in the sample specify the same CDR3. PCR was performed using 60 Vbeta and 13 Jbeta primers. TCRdb keeps only in-frame clones here, not all; method: immunoSEQ multiplex PCR. The data show more than 150,000 clones, roughly 84% seen once. Trimming stripped 9 bases from V and 6 bases from J, with 18 bases between. Germline assignment: CDR1 MNHEY and CDR2 SMNVEV (reference sequence). This CDR3 contains 13 residues. The donors, nominally healthy at sampling, likely had unrecorded immune exposures. This specimen belongs to a study of cytomegalovirus exposure and HLA in healthy donors. On the study more broadly: Ancestry clustering placed more than 80% of around 400 genotyped donors in the Caucasian-associated cluster. Study-wide results and caveats: TCR beta V- and J-gene trimming was later associated with a missense DCLRE1C variant. It has been reported that TCR beta sequences accurately predicted the HLA-A and HLA-B alleles of most subjects.

This receptor was taken from a girl under two years old in good health and CMV-seronegative. The V call is TRBV27, the J call TRBJ2-7; tentatively, D is TRBD1 (5 bases). Sequencing was done on a sample of PBMCs. The DNA of the CDR3 is TGTGCCAGGAGCTTACTCAGGGCTTCCGAGCAGTACTTC. As protein: CARSLLRASEQYF.